The next 23 T cell receptor beta chains were all read from a single sample in a study of cytomegalovirus exposure and HLA in healthy donors (dated by TCRdb to 2017 to 2019). The library was produced with the immunoSEQ multiplex PCR assay. For the multiplex PCR, a mixture combining 60 forward primers for TCR Vbeta segments and 13 reverse primers for TCR Jbeta segments was used. TCRdb re-hosts the immuneACCESS table, in-frame sequences only. Its copies lack some clones; in the studies checked, an unresolved V gene accounts for under half of them, and the cause for the rest is not known. Across this sample there are approximately 220,000 clones, with over 60% seen only once. In total, the top ten clones hold around 1.8% of the sample. Sequenced sample: PBMCs. Receptors were obtained from a man aged 18-30 years in good health and CMV-seronegative.

J is TRBJ2-2 and V is TRBV5-1; 8 positions agree with TRBD1. The germline V gene has CDR1 SGHRS and CDR2 YFSETQ. This CDR3 has 14 residues. With 3 bases clipped from V and 5 bases from J, the junction kept 3 bases outside the gene matches. CDR3 residues: CASSSGQGTGELFF. In nucleotides, the CDR3 is TGCGCCAGCAGCTCCGGACAGGGTACCGGGGAGCTGTTTTTT.

This sequence joins TRBV2 and TRBJ2-1; D is perhaps TRBD1 (6 bases). The V and J ends lost 3 bases and 2 bases respectively, with 11 bases between them. Germline assignment: CDR1 SNHLY and CDR2 FYNNEI. The CDR3 length is 15 residues. CDR3 DNA sequence: TGTGCCAGCAGTGACAGGGGTGTTACCTACAATGAGCAGTTCTTC. Its translation: CASSDRGVTYNEQFF.

This clone was counted a single time. The genes are TRBV28 and TRBJ2-1, with TRBD2 matching 8 bases. V lost 6 bases, J lost 6 bases, and 7 bases stayed unmatched. CDR1 is MDHEN, CDR2 SYDVKM, per germline. The CDR3 is 14 amino acids. CDR3 bases: TGTGCCAGCAGGACGGGACTAGTTTCCAATGAGCAGTTCTTC. Translation gives CASRTGLVSNEQFF.

The chain combines TRBV27 with TRBJ2-1, with 12 positions matching TRBD2. Germline lookup yields CDR1 MNHEY and CDR2 SMNVEV (reference sequence). With V trimmed by 5 bases and J by 2 bases, 10 bases remained unmatched. The length of the CDR3 is 18 residues. The CDR3 protein is CASSVLAGGKGTYNEQFF. CDR3 bases: TGTGCCAGCAGTGTACTAGCGGGAGGAAAGGGGACCTACAATGAGCAGTTCTTC.

This sequence joins TRBV6-6 and TRBJ2-7; D might be TRBD2 (5 bases). CDR1 is MNHNY, CDR2 SVGAGI, per germline (reference sequence). CDR3 length: 14 residues. V gave up 2 bases and J gave up 4 bases, with 12 bases separating them. The CDR3 protein is CASSYPDSLYEQYF. The CDR3 DNA sequence: TGTGCCAGCAGTTACCCGGACTCCCTGTACGAGCAGTACTTC.

This clone has just one count. The chain links TRBV7-3 to TRBJ2-3; 8 bases align to TRBD2. CDR1 SGHTA and CDR2 FQGTGA come from the germline V gene. The CDR3 loop spans 14 amino acids. The ends lost 5 bases at V and 2 bases at J; junction bases unmatched: 3. CDR3 nucleotide sequence: TGTGCCAGCAGCCAGGGACTAGTCACAGATACGCAGTATTTT. This codes for CASSQGLVTDTQYF. The full variable domain, completed using reference TRBV7-3 and TRBJ2-3, is GAGVSQTPSNKVTEKGKYVELRCDPISGHTALYWYRQSLGQGPEFLIYFQGTGAADDSGLPNDRFFAVRPEGSVSTLKIQRTERGDSAVYLCASSQGLVTDTQYFGPGTRLTVL.

This clone was observed a few times. The chain links TRBV6-5 to TRBJ1-6, with TRBD1 matching over 9 bases. The V and J ends lost 6 bases and 2 bases, in that order; junction bases with no gene match: 2. CDR1 is MNHEY, CDR2 SVGAGI, per germline. The CDR3 spans 15 residues. The CDR3 DNA reads TGTGCCAGCAGACGACAGGGGGCCTATAATTCACCCCTCCACTTT. Translation: CASRRQGAYNSPLHF.

The chain is built from TRBV30 and TRBJ1-1; TRBD1 aligns across 8 bases. J gave up 6 bases and V 2 bases, and 11 bases lay outside the gene matches. The CDR3 totals 15 residues. Germline assignment: CDR1 GTSNPN and CDR2 SVGIG (reference sequence). The CDR3 sequence is CAWSPRPGTGAEAFF. DNA of the CDR3: TGTGCCTGGAGTCCCCGGCCCGGGACAGGTGCTGAAGCTTTCTTT.

In its sample, this clone was seen once. The J gene is TRBJ2-7, the V gene TRBV6-5; 12 bases line up with TRBD1. J lost 3 bases, V lost 6 bases, and 6 bases had no gene match. The CDR3 contains 15 residues. Germline V CDR1 and CDR2: MNHEY, SVGAGI. The CDR3 DNA is TGTGCCAGCAGAGAGGGGGACAGGGGGCTCTACGAGCAGTACTTC. Protein: CASREGDRGLYEQYF.

The chain recombines TRBV27 with TRBJ2-6; 8 positions match TRBD2. Trimming took 7 bases from V and 0 from J; bases not matched to a gene: 11. CDR1 is MNHEY, CDR2 SMNVEV, per germline (reference sequence). This CDR3 is 18 amino acids long. CDR3 coding DNA: TGTGCCAGCACCTTTCGACTAGCGCCAACCTCTGGGGCCAACGTCCTGACTTTC. It codes for CASTFRLAPTSGANVLTF.

A single count supports this clone. The chain uses TRBV28 and TRBJ2-7, with D possibly being TRBD2 (6 bases). The germline CDR1 and CDR2 sequences are MDHEN and SYDVKM. This CDR3 is 14 amino acids long. Trimming stripped 6 bases from V and 3 bases from J, with 15 bases between. The CDR3 loop reads CASRTGTSLYEQYF. The CDR3 nucleotides are TGTGCCAGCAGAACCGGGACTTCACTCTACGAGCAGTACTTC.

The V and J genes are TRBV28 and TRBJ1-4; 7 positions match TRBD1. The CDR3 sequence is 14 residues long. V gave up 6 bases and J gave up 6 bases; unmatched junction bases: 7. Germline V gives CDR1 MDHEN, CDR2 SYDVKM. The CDR3 DNA reads TGTGCCAGCAGCGTCAGGGGGATTGATGAAAAACTGTTTTTT. Translation gives CASSVRGIDEKLFF. The full variable domain, with the rest looked up from reference TRBV28 and TRBJ1-4, is DVKVTQSSRYLVKRTGEKVFLECVQDMDHENMFWYRQDPGLGLRLIYFSYDVKMKEKGDIPEGYSVSREKKERFSLILESASTNQTSMYLCASSVRGIDEKLFFGSGTQLSVL.

CDR3 DNA sequence: TGTGCCACCTTAAGGTCCAGGGTCGGCACTGAAGCTTTCTTT. Its protein is CATLRSRVGTEAFF. This chain links TRBV15 with TRBJ1-1, with a weak D call TRBD1 (5 bases). The germline V gene encodes CDR1 LNHNV and CDR2 YYDKDF (reference sequence). Trimming pared 8 bases from V and 4 bases from J, leaving 17 bases between. The CDR3 runs 14 residues. Based on the CDR3 plus reference TRBV15 and TRBJ1-1, the full variable domain is DAMVIQNPRYQVTQFGKPVTLSCSQTLNHNVMYWYQQKSSQAPKLLFHYYDKDFNNEADTPDNFQSRRPNTSFCFLDIRSPGLGDTAMYLCATLRSRVGTEAFFGQGTRLTVV.

The V call is TRBV10-3, the J call TRBJ2-5; 7 positions match TRBD1. After removal of 8 bases from V and 3 bases from J, the junction contained 3 bases not matched to a gene. The CDR3 contains 12 residues. Germline lookup yields CDR1 ENHRY and CDR2 SYGVKD. The CDR3: CAIGQDEETQYF. The DNA of the CDR3 is TGTGCCATCGGACAGGATGAAGAGACCCAGTACTTC.

The rearrangement uses TRBV19 and TRBJ1-1; D ambiguous. Germline V gene data show CDR1 as LNHDA and CDR2 as SQIVND (reference sequence). There are 14 residues in the CDR3. V lost 1 base and J 6 bases, leaving 12 bases between the germline ends. The CDR3 DNA reads as TGTGCCAGTAGTATAGTTGGGAGTCTCTCTGAAGCTTTCTTT. As protein: CASSIVGSLSEAFF. Supplemented by reference TRBV19 and TRBJ1-1, the full variable domain reads DGGITQSPKYLFRKEGQNVTLSCEQNLNHDAMYWYRQDPGQGLRLIYYSQIVNDFQKGDIAEGYSVSREKKESFPLTVTSAQKNPTAFYLCASSIVGSLSEAFFGQGTRLTVV.

The chain uses TRBV27 and TRBJ1-4; the match to TRBD1 covers 8 bases. V lost 5 bases, J lost 6 bases, and 5 bases stayed unmatched. This CDR3 region has 14 residues. Germline loops: CDR1 MNHEY, CDR2 SMNVEV (reference sequence). The CDR3 loop reads CASSPDRVDEKLFF. Written as DNA, the CDR3 is TGTGCCAGCAGTCCGGACAGGGTCGATGAAAAACTGTTTTTT.

This sequence joins TRBV16 and TRBJ2-7; 7 nucleotides align to TRBD2. V gave up 1 base and J gave up 1 base; unmatched junction bases: 7. The CDR3 runs 16 residues. Germline CDR1 is KGHSY and CDR2 is FQNENV. The CDR3 DNA is TGTGCCAGCAGCCAATGGGCGGGAGCGGTTTCCTACGAGCAGTACTTC. It specifies CASSQWAGAVSYEQYF.

CDR3 bases: TGTGCCAGCAGCGAACACTACAGGGGGCGTAACACCGGGGAGCTGTTTTTT. Its protein is CASSEHYRGRNTGELFF. This chain uses TRBV25-1 with TRBJ2-2; the match to TRBD1 covers 9 bases. The CDR3 has 17 amino acids. Germline CDR1 and CDR2: MGHDK and SYGVNS. The V gene end was trimmed by 6 bases and the J gene end by 2 bases; junction bases not matched to a gene: 10.

The CDR3 region is CASSSERGTDTQYF. The CDR3 DNA reads TGTGCCAGCAGCTCTGAGCGGGGTACAGATACGCAGTATTTT. This chain links TRBV7-9 with TRBJ2-3, with 7 bases identical to TRBD2. Germline CDR1 reads SEHNR; CDR2 reads FQNEAQ (reference sequence). The CDR3 totals 14 residues. Unmatched junction bases numbered 4, after V lost 4 bases and J lost 3 bases.

The chain couples TRBV29-1 to TRBJ1-5; a weak D match, TRBD1 (5 bases). CDR1 SQVTM and CDR2 ANQGSEA come from the germline V gene. This CDR3 is 11 amino acids long. V dropped 4 bases and J dropped 11 bases, with 12 bases sitting between them. The CDR3 sequence: CSVVGAGAQHF. DNA of the CDR3: TGCAGCGTTGTTGGGGCGGGGGCCCAGCATTTT.

Concerning this clone itself: The junction and the germline gene differ at one end; a read error may be behind it. The J gene is TRBJ2-1, the V gene TRBV5-4; 7 bases align to TRBD1. The CDR3 contains 11 residues. Germline CDR1 SGHNT, CDR2 YYREEE (reference sequence). The DNA of the CDR3 is TGTGCCAGCAGCCCTGGACAGGCCTTGATCTTC. Its protein product is CASSPGQALIF.

The chain joins TRBV28 to TRBJ2-2; D gene ambiguous. The length of the CDR3 is 16 residues. CDR1 is MDHEN and CDR2 is SYDVKM in the germline V gene. V was clipped by 4 bases and J by 4 bases, with 16 bases between them. CDR3 region: CASSSRQEALTGELFF. CDR3 nucleotides: TGTGCCAGCAGTTCCCGGCAGGAAGCACTCACCGGGGAGCTGTTTTTT.

V and J are TRBV4-2 and TRBJ1-1, with a tentative D call TRBD1 (5 bases). The V gene's germline CDR1 is LGHNA and CDR2 YNFKEQ. V lost 4 bases and J lost 7, with 16 bases in between. The CDR3 covers 14 residues. The CDR3 nucleotides are TGTGCCAGCAGCCTCCCTTCCAGACAGCGTGAAGCTTTCTTT. Translation gives CASSLPSRQREAFF.